This T cell receptor (beta chain) was obtained from a study of cytomegalovirus exposure and HLA in healthy donors. Notes on the study in general: An apparent linkage of common viral pathogens to several of the most significant clusters emerged in a later analysis. Later analysis placed DRB1 highest and HLA-C lowest in TCR association rates, which differed by HLA locus. When a later analysis was performed, an Asian-associated ancestry cluster reportedly had fewer N-insertions than the approximately 680-donor mean. Later analysis identified a missense DCLRE1C variant that was linked to TCR beta V- and J-gene trimming.

With respect to this clone: The antigen is not known.

PCR used 60 Vbeta primers and 13 Jbeta primers. The table came from immunoSEQ multiplex PCR; TCRdb's copy has only in-frame clones and leaves some out. The sample shows fewer than 250,000 clones, roughly 80% of them seen only once. V dropped 1 base and J dropped 4 bases, with 16 bases sitting between them. This CDR3 is 15 amino acids long. Germline V CDR1 and CDR2: SQVTM, ANQGSEA. What was sequenced was PBMCs. This TCR derives from a middle-aged man in good health and CMV-seropositive. The chain uses TRBV29-1 and TRBJ1-2; possible D gene TRBD1, 6 bases. The DNA of the CDR3 is TGCAGCGTTGAAGTTACTAACAGGGCCGGCTATGGCTACACCTTC. It translates to CSVEVTNRAGYGYTF.